This is a list of T cell receptor beta chains from one sample in a study of CD8 T cells in ankylosing spondylitis. TCRdb processed the 5' RACE reads anew with MiXCR; each CDR3 protein has one entry. The sample shows hundreds of thousands of distinct CDR3 sequences, over 9.5% of them seen only once. Sequenced: blood, either unsorted or a sorted T cell fraction (not recorded which). The receptors were gathered from a male donor with ankylosing spondylitis or in good health (not recorded which). Both conserved end residues are part of each CDR3. D genes are given only for firm matches. Rows may omit the clone size; those that give it use once, few, many or a size class.

CDR3aa: CASSLSRAGQETQYF; CDR3nt: TGTGCCAGCAGCCTTAGTCGGGCCGGCCAAGAGACCCAGTACTTC; abundance: many; d_gene: NA; v_gene: TRBV12-3/TRBV12-4; len: 15; j_gene: TRBJ2-5
CDR3aa: CATSDPGTGAAMTF; CDR3nt: TGTGCCACCAGTGATCCCGGGACAGGGGCCGCTATGACCTTC; abundance: few; d_gene: TRBD1; v_gene: TRBV24-1; len: 14; j_gene: TRBJ1-2
CDR3aa: CASGPGTSGGLYNEQFF; CDR3nt: TGTGCCAGCGGTCCCGGGACTAGCGGGGGGCTCTACAATGAGCAGTTCTTC; abundance: NA; d_gene: TRBD2; v_gene: TRBV6-4; len: 17; j_gene: TRBJ2-1
CDR3aa: CASSFRFGGETQYF; CDR3nt: TGTGCCAGCAGCTTTAGGTTTGGGGGGGAGACCCAGTACTTC; abundance: many; d_gene: NA; v_gene: TRBV7-2; len: 14; j_gene: TRBJ2-5
CDR3aa: CASSPFDRGLTGELFF; CDR3nt: TGTGCCAGCAGCCCGTTTGACAGGGGTCTCACCGGGGAGCTGTTTTTT; abundance: many; d_gene: TRBD1; v_gene: TRBV3-1; len: 16; j_gene: TRBJ2-2
CDR3aa: CSVGTGKGNEQFF; CDR3nt: TGCAGCGTTGGGACAGGGAAGGGCAATGAGCAGTTCTTC; abundance: many; d_gene: TRBD1; v_gene: TRBV29-1; len: 13; j_gene: TRBJ2-1
CDR3aa: CASSRTGGEPKLFF; CDR3nt: TGTGCCAGCAGCCGGACAGGGGGCGAACCCAAACTGTTTTTT; abundance: few; d_gene: TRBD1; v_gene: TRBV7-2; len: 14; j_gene: TRBJ1-4
CDR3aa: CASSFVTGGRDIQYF; CDR3nt: TGTGCCAGCAGCTTTGTGACAGGGGGCCGGGACATTCAGTACTTC; abundance: few; d_gene: TRBD1; v_gene: TRBV7-9; len: 15; j_gene: TRBJ2-4
CDR3aa: CASSTPGGGSEKLFF; CDR3nt: TGTGCCAGCAGTACCCCCGGGGGTGGGAGTGAAAAACTGTTTTTT; abundance: few; d_gene: NA; v_gene: TRBV6-1; len: 15; j_gene: TRBJ1-4
CDR3aa: CASSPRQIQETQYF; CDR3nt: TGTGCCAGCAGCCCTAGACAGATCCAAGAGACCCAGTACTTC; abundance: few; d_gene: NA; v_gene: TRBV11-2; len: 14; j_gene: TRBJ2-5
CDR3aa: CASSRQGWRGAKNIQYF; CDR3nt: TGTGCCAGCAGTCGTCAGGGATGGCGGGGAGCCAAAAACATTCAGTACTTC; abundance: few; d_gene: NA; v_gene: TRBV2; len: 17; j_gene: TRBJ2-4
CDR3aa: CASSEPGRGTDTQYF; CDR3nt: TGTGCCAGCAGTGAGCCAGGGAGAGGCACAGATACGCAGTATTTT; abundance: many; d_gene: NA; v_gene: TRBV6-1; len: 15; j_gene: TRBJ2-3
CDR3aa: CASSQDQSGLNTEAFF; CDR3nt: TGTGCCAGCAGCCAAGATCAATCAGGGCTCAACACTGAAGCTTTCTTT; abundance: few; d_gene: NA; v_gene: TRBV3-1; len: 16; j_gene: TRBJ1-1
CDR3aa: CSVTGSREETQYF; CDR3nt: TGCAGCGTCACCGGGAGCCGAGAAGAGACCCAGTACTTC; abundance: many; d_gene: NA; v_gene: TRBV29-1; len: 13; j_gene: TRBJ2-5
CDR3aa: CASSLSLAGGSYEQYF; CDR3nt: TGTGCCAGCAGCTTAAGTCTGGCGGGGGGATCCTACGAGCAGTACTTC; abundance: NA; d_gene: TRBD2; v_gene: TRBV7-3; len: 16; j_gene: TRBJ2-7
CDR3aa: CSAREAGLGRPYNEQFF; CDR3nt: TGCAGTGCTAGAGAGGCGGGACTGGGCCGCCCCTACAATGAGCAGTTCTTC; abundance: many; d_gene: NA; v_gene: TRBV20-1; len: 17; j_gene: TRBJ2-1
CDR3aa: CAPAGTEYEQYF; CDR3nt: TGTGCCCCCGCCGGGACAGAGTACGAGCAGTACTTC; abundance: many; d_gene: TRBD1; v_gene: TRBV10-3; len: 12; j_gene: TRBJ2-7
CDR3aa: CASSRNPRGLAGENTGELFF; CDR3nt: TGTGCCAGCAGCCGAAACCCTCGAGGACTAGCGGGGGAAAACACCGGGGAGCTGTTTTTT; abundance: few; d_gene: TRBD2; v_gene: TRBV7-6; len: 20; j_gene: TRBJ2-2
CDR3aa: CASTGNTEAFF; CDR3nt: TGTGCCAGCACGGGGAACACTGAAGCTTTCTTT; abundance: NA; d_gene: NA; v_gene: TRBV7-2; len: 11; j_gene: TRBJ1-1
CDR3aa: CASSRTGEDTEAFF; CDR3nt: TGTGCCAGCTCGCGGACAGGGGAAGACACTGAAGCTTTCTTT; abundance: many; d_gene: TRBD1; v_gene: TRBV18; len: 14; j_gene: TRBJ1-1
CDR3aa: CASSPIGGWGTEAFF; CDR3nt: TGTGCCAGCAGCCCTATAGGCGGGTGGGGGACTGAAGCTTTCTTT; abundance: few; d_gene: NA; v_gene: TRBV11-2; len: 15; j_gene: TRBJ1-1
CDR3aa: CASSLGQGRNQPQHF; CDR3nt: TGTGCCAGCAGCTTGGGACAGGGCCGCAATCAGCCCCAGCATTTT; abundance: few; d_gene: TRBD1; v_gene: TRBV11-1; len: 15; j_gene: TRBJ1-5
CDR3aa: CASTPRLGAYGYTF; CDR3nt: TGTGCCAGCACCCCCCGTTTGGGGGCCTATGGCTACACCTTC; abundance: NA; d_gene: NA; v_gene: TRBV12-3/TRBV12-4; len: 14; j_gene: TRBJ1-2
CDR3aa: CASLKRDISTDTQYF; CDR3nt: TGTGCCAGCCTTAAGAGGGACATCAGCACAGATACGCAGTATTTT; abundance: many; d_gene: NA; v_gene: TRBV2; len: 15; j_gene: TRBJ2-3
CDR3aa: CASSVTGAVEKLFF; CDR3nt: TGTGCCAGCAGCGTGACCGGGGCGGTTGAAAAACTGTTTTTT; abundance: many; d_gene: NA; v_gene: TRBV7-2; len: 14; j_gene: TRBJ1-4
CDR3aa: CASSLELAGETQYF; CDR3nt: TGTGCCAGCAGCTTGGAACTAGCGGGGGAGACCCAGTACTTC; abundance: many; d_gene: TRBD2; v_gene: TRBV5-6; len: 14; j_gene: TRBJ2-5
CDR3aa: CARWTGPENNSPLHF; CDR3nt: TGTGCCAGATGGACAGGGCCTGAGAATAATTCACCCCTCCACTTT; abundance: NA; d_gene: TRBD1; v_gene: TRBV7-3; len: 15; j_gene: TRBJ1-6
CDR3aa: CASSQIQTGISQYF; CDR3nt: TGTGCCAGCAGCCAAATACAGACAGGGATATCTCAGTACTTC; abundance: NA; d_gene: TRBD1; v_gene: TRBV3-1; len: 14; j_gene: TRBJ2-5
CDR3aa: CASSLRPDQPQHF; CDR3nt: TGCGCCAGCAGCTTGAGGCCCGATCAGCCCCAGCATTTT; abundance: many; d_gene: NA; v_gene: TRBV5-1; len: 13; j_gene: TRBJ1-5
CDR3aa: CASSWEGTGTEAFF; CDR3nt: TGTGCCAGCAGCTGGGAGGGAACGGGAACTGAAGCTTTCTTT; abundance: NA; d_gene: NA; v_gene: TRBV7-9; len: 14; j_gene: TRBJ1-1
CDR3aa: CASSLDGAYNEQFF; CDR3nt: TGCGCCAGCAGCTTGGATGGAGCCTACAATGAGCAGTTCTTC; abundance: few; d_gene: NA; v_gene: TRBV5-1; len: 14; j_gene: TRBJ2-1
CDR3aa: CAIRPETSEKLFF; CDR3nt: TGTGCCATCAGACCTGAGACGAGTGAAAAACTGTTTTTT; abundance: NA; d_gene: NA; v_gene: TRBV12-3/TRBV12-4; len: 13; j_gene: TRBJ1-4
CDR3aa: CASSLVGLGSPLHF; CDR3nt: TGTGCCAGCAGTTTAGTGGGATTAGGGTCACCCCTCCACTTT; abundance: few; d_gene: NA; v_gene: TRBV12-3/TRBV12-4; len: 14; j_gene: TRBJ1-6
CDR3aa: CSARTTGILNTEAFF; CDR3nt: TGCAGTGCTAGAACTACAGGGATACTGAACACTGAAGCTTTCTTT; abundance: many; d_gene: NA; v_gene: TRBV20-1; len: 15; j_gene: TRBJ1-1
CDR3aa: CSADGLAGITDTQYF; CDR3nt: TGCAGTGCGGACGGACTAGCGGGGATCACAGATACGCAGTATTTT; abundance: NA; d_gene: TRBD2; v_gene: TRBV20-1; len: 15; j_gene: TRBJ2-3
CDR3aa: CASSLVAGANQETQYF; CDR3nt: TGTGCTAGCAGCTTAGTGGCGGGGGCGAACCAAGAGACCCAGTACTTC; abundance: few; d_gene: NA; v_gene: TRBV7-7; len: 16; j_gene: TRBJ2-5
CDR3aa: CASSHRPPLAGSRNEQFF; CDR3nt: TGTGCCAGCAGCCACCGCCCCCCACTAGCGGGGTCAAGGAATGAGCAGTTCTTC; abundance: NA; d_gene: TRBD2; v_gene: TRBV3-1; len: 18; j_gene: TRBJ2-1
CDR3aa: CASSLETRALGLAGDSYEQYF; CDR3nt: TGCGCCAGCAGCTTGGAAACCAGGGCTTTGGGACTAGCGGGGGATTCCTACGAGCAGTACTTC; abundance: many; d_gene: TRBD2; v_gene: TRBV5-1; len: 21; j_gene: TRBJ2-7
CDR3aa: CASSFSTGGSYGYTF; CDR3nt: TGCGCCAGCAGCTTTTCGACAGGGGGCTCTTATGGCTACACCTTC; abundance: few; d_gene: TRBD1; v_gene: TRBV5-1; len: 15; j_gene: TRBJ1-2
CDR3aa: CASSLRTVQETQYF; CDR3nt: TGTGCCAGCAGCCTACGGACAGTTCAAGAGACCCAGTACTTC; abundance: many; d_gene: NA; v_gene: TRBV7-9; len: 14; j_gene: TRBJ2-5
CDR3aa: CASSLDPGTSIGEQFF; CDR3nt: TGCGCCAGCAGCTTGGATCCCGGGACTAGCATCGGTGAGCAGTTCTTC; abundance: many; d_gene: TRBD2; v_gene: TRBV5-1; len: 16; j_gene: TRBJ2-1
CDR3aa: CASSLQDPGELFF; CDR3nt: TGCGCCAGCAGCTTGCAGGATCCCGGGGAGCTGTTTTTT; abundance: NA; d_gene: NA; v_gene: TRBV5-1; len: 13; j_gene: TRBJ2-2
CDR3aa: CATSAPGPDQETQYF; CDR3nt: TGTGCCACCAGTGCGCCAGGCCCCGATCAAGAGACCCAGTACTTC; abundance: many; d_gene: NA; v_gene: TRBV24-1; len: 15; j_gene: TRBJ2-5
CDR3aa: CASSLSGANEQFF; CDR3nt: TGTGCCAGCAGCTTAAGCGGGGCCAATGAGCAGTTCTTC; abundance: many; d_gene: NA; v_gene: TRBV7-3; len: 13; j_gene: TRBJ2-1
CDR3aa: CASSDGQGAGQPQHF; CDR3nt: TGTGCCAGCAGCGACGGACAGGGGGCCGGTCAGCCCCAGCATTTT; abundance: NA; d_gene: TRBD1; v_gene: TRBV7-9; len: 15; j_gene: TRBJ1-5
CDR3aa: CAISRTGVNEKLFF; CDR3nt: TGTGCCATCAGTAGGACAGGGGTTAATGAAAAACTGTTTTTT; abundance: many; d_gene: TRBD1; v_gene: TRBV10-3; len: 14; j_gene: TRBJ1-4